This T cell receptor (beta chain) was captured by sequencing in a study of shared clonotypes between healthy human individuals. The authors loaded about 200 ng DNA, 25,000 to 30,000 T cell genomes, into sorted-subset replicate PCRs. The data were produced by immunoSEQ multiplex PCR, yet TCRdb's version contains in-frame clones alone and is incomplete. The profile shows just over 2,000,000 clones, roughly 95% of them singletons. Germline V gives CDR1 SNHLY, CDR2 FYNNEI. This CDR3 contains 15 residues. V was shortened by 3 bases and J by 10 bases, with 19 bases between the two germline ends. Sequencing was carried out using naive CD4+ T cells sorted from blood. Subset specified: CD45RA+ positively selected. V and J are TRBV2 and TRBJ2-1, with a weak D call TRBD1 (5 bases). This TCR was recovered from a man aged 18 to 29 in good health. Written as DNA, the CDR3 is TGTGCCAGCAGTGATGGGCAGGGAATTGTGCGCGAGCAGTTCTTC. Its translation: CASSDGQGIVREQFF.